The 21 T cell receptor beta chains below all came from one sample that was sequenced in a study of cytomegalovirus exposure and HLA in healthy donors. The data were produced by immunoSEQ multiplex PCR, yet TCRdb's version contains in-frame clones alone and is incomplete. The sample contains 65,000 or so clones, around 95% of which appear only once. Sample: PBMCs. These receptors were obtained from a man aged 18 to 30 in good health and CMV-seropositive.

The chain recombines TRBV4-2 with TRBJ2-7; 9 nucleotides line up with TRBD1. The CDR3 extends over 15 amino acids. Germline V gene sequence: CDR1 LGHNA, CDR2 YNFKEQ. Trimming at V came to 4 bases and at J to 1 base, leaving 5 bases not matched to a gene. CDR3 protein: CASSLPGQGSYEQYF. CDR3 coding DNA: TGTGCCAGCAGCCTCCCGGGACAGGGTTCCTACGAGCAGTACTTC.

The J gene is TRBJ1-4, the V gene TRBV4-1; 11 bases line up with TRBD1. Germline V CDR1 and CDR2: MGHRA, YSYEKL. CDR3 size: 14 residues. V lost 3 bases to trimming and J lost 7 bases; unmatched junction nucleotides: 1. As DNA, the CDR3 is TGCGCCAGCAGCCAGGACAGGGGGCGTGAAAAACTGTTTTTT. Its protein product is CASSQDRGREKLFF.

The chain combines TRBV6-4 with TRBJ2-1, with TRBD2 matching 8 bases. The V gene's germline CDR1 is MRHNA and CDR2 SNTAGT. The CDR3 is 15 residues long. V shed 0 bases and J 9 bases; nucleotides not matched to a gene: 7. The CDR3 is CASSDSSGGPGEQFF. The DNA for the CDR3 is TGTGCCAGCAGTGACTCATCGGGGGGGCCAGGTGAGCAGTTCTTC.

The rearrangement uses TRBV27 and TRBJ2-2; TRBD1 matches at 7 bases. This CDR3 has 21 residues. The V gene end was trimmed by 9 bases and the J gene end by 2 bases; junction bases not matched to a gene: 27. Germline V gene lookup returns CDR1 MNHEY and CDR2 SMNVEV (reference sequence). The CDR3 region has the DNA TGTGCCAGGACGACCACCGAAGTTCTCATAGACAGGGCAAAAAACACCGGGGAGCTGTTTTTT. Encoded protein: CARTTTEVLIDRAKNTGELFF.

The chain couples TRBV19 to TRBJ2-3; possible D gene TRBD2, 6 bases. The CDR3 loop spans 14 amino acids. Deletions cut 8 bases from V and 3 bases from J, with 15 bases between. Germline lookup yields CDR1 LNHDA and CDR2 SQIVND (reference sequence). The CDR3 coding sequence is TGTGCCAGTGGCTCCGGGACTGCTACAGATACGCAGTATTTT. Its protein product is CASGSGTATDTQYF.

This chain joins TRBV28 and TRBJ2-7; TRBD2 aligns across 9 bases. CDR1 and CDR2 from the germline V gene are MDHEN and SYDVKM. V lost 6 bases, J lost 4 bases, and 13 bases stayed unmatched. This CDR3 region has 16 residues. CDR3 nucleotide sequence: TGTGCCAGCAGACAAGTCCCGGGACTAGCCGAATACGAGCAGTACTTC. Protein: CASRQVPGLAEYEQYF. Full variable domain (rest looked up from reference TRBV28 and TRBJ2-7): DVKVTQSSRYLVKRTGEKVFLECVQDMDHENMFWYRQDPGLGLRLIYFSYDVKMKEKGDIPEGYSVSREKKERFSLILESASTNQTSMYLCASRQVPGLAEYEQYFGPGTRLTVT.

The chain has TRBV28 and TRBJ1-2; TRBD1 is a possible D gene (6 bases). Trimming removed 4 bases at V and 3 bases at J, with 15 bases between. This CDR3 spans 15 amino acids. Looked up from germline, CDR1 is MDHEN and CDR2 is SYDVKM. CDR3: CASSSPAWTDYGYTF. CDR3 bases: TGTGCCAGCAGTTCTCCCGCCTGGACAGACTATGGCTACACCTTC.

A single count supports this clone. The rearrangement links TRBV7-9 to TRBJ2-1, with 9 bases aligning to TRBD2. The CDR3 covers 14 residues. With 3 bases clipped from V and 13 bases from J, the junction kept 10 bases outside the gene matches. Germline V gene sequence: CDR1 SEHNR, CDR2 FQNEAQ (reference sequence). Written as DNA, the CDR3 is TGTGCCAGCAGCTTTATTAGCGGGAGTTCTATACAGTTCTTC. This sequence encodes CASSFISGSSIQFF.

This sequence joins TRBV9 and TRBJ2-7; 8 bases fit TRBD2. V gave up 3 bases and J gave up 1 base; unmatched junction bases: 6. The CDR3 consists of 15 residues. In germline, CDR1 is SGDLS, CDR2 YYNGEE. The CDR3 nucleotides read TGTGCCAGCAGCGCCGCGGGGGGCACTTCCTACGAGCAGTACTTC. This gives the protein CASSAAGGTSYEQYF.

V gene TRBV7-2 combines with J gene TRBJ2-6; the D gene is possibly TRBD2 (6 bases). V gave up 5 bases and J gave up 2 bases, with 13 bases separating them. This CDR3 is 16 amino acids long. Germline values: CDR1 SGHTA, CDR2 FQGNSA. Written as DNA, the CDR3 is TGTGCCAGCAGCCCCCTGCCGGGGGCTGGGGCCAACGTCCTGACTTTC. Translating it yields CASSPLPGAGANVLTF.

V and J are TRBV5-4 and TRBJ1-3; 7 nucleotides align to TRBD1. Germline CDR1 is SGHNT and CDR2 is YYREEE (reference sequence). The V segment lost 4 bases and the J segment 8 bases; nucleotides outside the gene matches: 3. There are 12 residues in the CDR3. CDR3 amino acids: CASSAGGDTIYF. In nucleotides, the CDR3 is TGTGCCAGCAGCGCAGGGGGAGACACCATATATTTT.

The J gene is TRBJ1-4, the V gene TRBV7-2; 7 bases match TRBD1. Per germline, CDR1 SGHTA and CDR2 FQGNSA. This CDR3 contains 15 residues. V lost 4 bases and J lost 5; bases outside the gene matches: 7. As DNA, the CDR3 is TGTGCCAGCAGCTCCGAATGGACAGGCAATGAAAAACTGTTTTTT. This sequence encodes CASSSEWTGNEKLFF.

The chain links TRBV28 to TRBJ2-7, with D possibly being TRBD2 (5 bases). V was pared by 1 base and J by 1 base, with 26 bases between. Germline values: CDR1 MDHEN, CDR2 SYDVKM. The CDR3 sequence is 20 residues long. CDR3 nucleotide sequence: TGTGCCAGCAGTTTATCGGTGTGGTCCCTTAGCGAACACTTATCCTACGAGCAGTACTTC. Translated: CASSLSVWSLSEHLSYEQYF. The complete variable domain, with remaining parts taken from reference TRBV28 and TRBJ2-7, reads DVKVTQSSRYLVKRTGEKVFLECVQDMDHENMFWYRQDPGLGLRLIYFSYDVKMKEKGDIPEGYSVSREKKERFSLILESASTNQTSMYLCASSLSVWSLSEHLSYEQYFGPGTRLTVT.

The V gene is TRBV4-3, the J gene TRBJ2-2; 8 nucleotides line up with TRBD1. V lost 4 bases to trimming and J lost 0 bases; unmatched junction nucleotides: 4. The CDR3 loop spans 16 amino acids. Per germline, CDR1 LGHNA and CDR2 YSLEER. CDR3 residues: CASSPGGSTNTGELFF. The DNA of the CDR3 is TGCGCCAGCAGCCCAGGGGGCAGTACGAACACCGGGGAGCTGTTTTTT.

The chain combines TRBV7-2 with TRBJ2-5; 11 bases fit TRBD2. Germline loops: CDR1 SGHTA, CDR2 FQGNSA. After removal of 6 bases from V and 5 bases from J, the junction contained 5 bases not matched to a gene. This CDR3 is built from 14 residues. Written as DNA, the CDR3 is TGTGCCAGCAGACCTACTAGCGGGAGCGAGACCCAGTACTTC. This encodes CASRPTSGSETQYF.

This chain links TRBV11-2 with TRBJ1-6; D is uncertain. The CDR3 loop spans 13 amino acids. Trimming took 7 bases from V and 5 from J, leaving 9 bases between them. Germline lookup yields CDR1 SGHAT and CDR2 FQNNGV. DNA for the CDR3: TGTGCCAGCAAAACCGGGAATAATTCACCCCTCCACTTT. Translated: CASKTGNNSPLHF.

The chain recombines TRBV18 with TRBJ2-5, with TRBD1 matching over 7 bases. Per the germline V gene, CDR1 is KGHSH and CDR2 is LQKENI. The trim removed 5 bases at V and 2 bases at J, leaving 8 bases unmatched. The CDR3 loop spans 15 amino acids. The CDR3 sequence: CASSAGQATQETQYF. CDR3 DNA: TGTGCCAGCTCAGCCGGACAGGCCACACAAGAGACCCAGTACTTC. Full variable domain (remainder filled in from reference TRBV18 and TRBJ2-5): NAGVMQNPRHLVRRRGQEARLRCSPMKGHSHVYWYRQLPEEGLKFMVYLQKENIIDESGMPKERFSAEFPKEGPSILRIQQVVRGDSAAYFCASSAGQATQETQYFGPGTRLLVL.

The V and J genes are TRBV6-4 and TRBJ2-2, with a weak D call TRBD2 (6 bases). Germline assignment: CDR1 MRHNA and CDR2 SNTAGT. The CDR3 extends over 16 amino acids. V was cut by 3 bases and J by 0 bases, with 11 bases left in between. CDR3 DNA sequence: TGTGCCAGCAGTGAACCTGTAGCGGCGAACACCGGGGAGCTGTTTTTT. It translates to CASSEPVAANTGELFF.

The chain couples TRBV27 to TRBJ2-5, with unresolved D. V was shortened by 3 bases and J by 2 bases, with 7 bases between the two germline ends. The CDR3 loop spans 13 amino acids. Germline CDR1 MNHEY, CDR2 SMNVEV (reference sequence). CDR3 bases: TGTGCCAGCAGTTTCTCCAGACAAGAGACCCAGTACTTC. Amino acid sequence: CASSFSRQETQYF.

In this sample, this clone turned up once. The chain carries TRBV6-5 and TRBJ2-1, with 7 positions matching TRBD1. Germline values: CDR1 MNHEY, CDR2 SVGAGI. The V and J ends lost 7 bases and 6 bases, in that order; junction bases with no gene match: 6. The CDR3 length is 13 residues. DNA for the CDR3: TGTGCCAGCACCGACAGGGAGTTCAATGAGCAGTTCTTC. Translated, it gives CASTDREFNEQFF.

The J gene is TRBJ2-1, the V gene TRBV27, with a weak D call TRBD2 (5 bases). V was shortened by 6 bases and J by 15 bases, with 18 bases between the two germline ends. Germline CDR1 reads MNHEY; CDR2 reads SMNVEV (reference sequence). This CDR3 has 12 residues. The CDR3 protein is CASSRPGGWPFF. The CDR3 region has the DNA TGTGCCAGCAGCCGCCCGGGCGGGTGGCCGTTCTTC.